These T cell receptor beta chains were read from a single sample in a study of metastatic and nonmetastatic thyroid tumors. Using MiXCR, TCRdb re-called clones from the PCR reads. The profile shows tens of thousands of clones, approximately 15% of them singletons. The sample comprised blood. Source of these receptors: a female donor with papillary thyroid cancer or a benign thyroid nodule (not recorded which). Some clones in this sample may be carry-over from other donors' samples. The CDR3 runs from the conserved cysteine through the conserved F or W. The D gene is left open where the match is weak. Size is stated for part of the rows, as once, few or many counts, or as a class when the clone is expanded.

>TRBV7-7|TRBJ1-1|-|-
CASSLRQDSEAFF
TGTGCCAGCAGCTTACGCCAGGACAGTGAAGCTTTCTTT
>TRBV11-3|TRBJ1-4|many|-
CASSAPGLRDEKLFF
TGTGCCAGCAGCGCTCCGGGACTAAGGGATGAAAAACTGTTTTTT
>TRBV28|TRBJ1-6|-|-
CASSVAGARLNSPLRF
TGTGCCAGCAGCGTGGCGGGAGCAAGGCTGAATTCACCCCTCCGCTTT
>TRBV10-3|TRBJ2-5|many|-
CAISPRAGSQETQYF
TGTGCCATCAGTCCCCGGGCGGGGTCCCAAGAGACCCAGTACTTC
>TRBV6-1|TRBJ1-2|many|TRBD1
CASSVNRGRWGYGYTF
TGTGCCAGCAGTGTTAACAGGGGGCGCTGGGGCTATGGCTACACCTTC
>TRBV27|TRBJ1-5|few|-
CASSLGGYSNQPQHF
TGTGCCAGCAGTTTAGGAGGCTATAGCAATCAGCCCCAGCATTTT
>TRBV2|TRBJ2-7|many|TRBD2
CASTGGNYEGEQYF
TGTGCCAGCACCGGGGGGAACTATGAGGGCGAGCAGTACTTC
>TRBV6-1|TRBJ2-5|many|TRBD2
CASSRLAKGQETQYF
TGTGCCAGCAGCAGACTAGCGAAAGGCCAAGAGACCCAGTACTTC
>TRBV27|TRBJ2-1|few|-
CASSLFRVSDEQFF
TGTGCCAGCAGTTTATTCAGGGTGAGCGATGAGCAGTTCTTC
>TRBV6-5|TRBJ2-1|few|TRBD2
CASRRRLAAKTYNEQFF
TGTGCCAGCAGACGACGACTAGCTGCCAAAACCTACAATGAGCAGTTCTTC
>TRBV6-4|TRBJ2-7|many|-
CASSDSAYEQYF
TGTGCCAGCAGTGACAGCGCCTACGAGCAGTACTTC
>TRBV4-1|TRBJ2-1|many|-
CASSQVISYPYNEQFF
TGCGCCAGCAGCCAAGTTATATCTTACCCCTACAATGAGCAGTTCTTC
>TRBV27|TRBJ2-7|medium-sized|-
CASSSSYEQYF
TGTGCCAGCAGTAGCTCCTACGAGCAGTACTTC
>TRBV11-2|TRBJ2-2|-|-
CASSLDLVGTGELFF
TGTGCCAGCAGCTTAGATCTAGTTGGGACCGGGGAGCTGTTTTTT
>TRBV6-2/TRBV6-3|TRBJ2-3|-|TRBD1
CASGQGPDTQYF
TGTGCCAGCGGACAGGGTCCAGATACGCAGTATTTT
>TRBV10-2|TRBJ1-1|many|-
CASSESSSVNTEAFF
TGCGCCAGCAGTGAGTCGTCCAGTGTGAACACTGAAGCTTTCTTT
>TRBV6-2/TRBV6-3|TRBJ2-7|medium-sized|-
CASSYSSYEQYF
TGTGCCAGCAGTTACTCCAGCTACGAGCAGTACTTC
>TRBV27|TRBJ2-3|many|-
CASSTYRAKRADTQYF
TGTGCCAGCAGTACTTACAGGGCCAAGCGGGCAGATACGCAGTATTTT
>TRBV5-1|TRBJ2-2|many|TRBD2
CASSSGGLETGELFF
TGCGCCAGCAGCTCCGGGGGACTAGAGACCGGGGAGCTGTTTTTT
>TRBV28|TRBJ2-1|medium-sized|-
CASSIYPTSYNEQFF
TGTGCCAGCAGCATCTACCCGACGTCTTACAATGAGCAGTTCTTC
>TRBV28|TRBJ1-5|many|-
CASSTASGNQPRHF
TGTGCCAGCAGTACCGCTTCAGGCAATCAGCCCCGGCATTTT
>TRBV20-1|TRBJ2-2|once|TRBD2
CSARDTGLAGGRNTGELFF
TGCAGTGCTAGAGATACGGGACTAGCGGGAGGACGGAACACCGGGGAGCTGTTTTTT
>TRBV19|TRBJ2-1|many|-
CASSMTASYPYNEQFF
TGTGCCAGTAGTATGACCGCCTCGTATCCCTACAATGAGCAGTTCTTC
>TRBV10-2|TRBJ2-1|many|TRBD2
CASRSSGRYNEQFF
TGCGCCAGCAGATCCAGCGGGAGATACAATGAGCAGTTCTTC
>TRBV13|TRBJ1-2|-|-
CASSLRGSLSGYTF
TGTGCCAGCAGCTTGAGGGGATCCCTCTCTGGCTACACCTTC
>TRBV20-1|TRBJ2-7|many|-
CSARDPDDLYEQYF
TGCAGTGCTAGAGATCCGGACGACCTCTACGAGCAGTACTTC
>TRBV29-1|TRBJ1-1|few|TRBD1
CSVVPGTATESFF
TGCAGCGTTGTCCCCGGGACAGCGACTGAATCTTTCTTT
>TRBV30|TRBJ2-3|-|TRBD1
CAWSGPTGASTDTQYF
TGTGCCTGGAGTGGCCCTACAGGGGCCAGCACAGATACGCAGTATTTT
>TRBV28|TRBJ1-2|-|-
CARSITRARGYTF
TGTGCCAGAAGTATCACACGGGCCAGGGGCTACACCTTC
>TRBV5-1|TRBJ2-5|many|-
CASSMPSVGGQETQYF
TGCGCCAGCAGCATGCCTAGCGTAGGGGGTCAAGAGACCCAGTACTTC
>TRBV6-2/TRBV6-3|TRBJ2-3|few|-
CASSYIITDTQYF
TGTGCCAGCAGTTACATAATAACAGATACCCAGTATTTT
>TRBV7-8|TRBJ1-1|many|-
CASSLENTEAFF
TGTGCCAGCAGCTTAGAAAACACTGAAGCTTTCTTT
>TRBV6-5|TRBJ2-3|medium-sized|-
CASSYYGTSTDTQYF
TGTGCCAGCAGTTACTACGGGACGTCCACAGATACGCAGTATTTT
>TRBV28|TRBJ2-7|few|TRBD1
CASSMTGLGRDEQYF
TGTGCCAGCAGTATGACAGGGCTCGGACGCGACGAGCAGTACTTC
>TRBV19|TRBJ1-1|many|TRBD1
CASSEVQGAEAFF
TGTGCCAGTAGCGAAGTACAGGGGGCTGAAGCTTTCTTT
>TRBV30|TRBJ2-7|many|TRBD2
CAWSVPAGGSSYEQYF
TGTGCCTGGAGTGTACCCGCGGGAGGATCGTCCTACGAGCAGTACTTC
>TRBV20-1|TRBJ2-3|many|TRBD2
CSSLGRGRAADTQYF
TGCAGTTCCCTTGGTCGCGGGAGGGCGGCAGATACGCAGTATTTT
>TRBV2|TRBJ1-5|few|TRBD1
CASSGQDRRFKDNQPQHF
TGTGCCAGCAGTGGACAGGACAGGAGGTTCAAAGACAATCAGCCCCAGCATTTT
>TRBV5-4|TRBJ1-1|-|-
CASSLDLGLGTEAFF
TGTGCCAGCAGCCTGGACCTGGGACTTGGGACTGAAGCTTTCTTT
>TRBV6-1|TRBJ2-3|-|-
CASSEHIRVSDTQYF
TGTGCCAGCAGTGAACATATCCGGGTCTCAGATACGCAGTATTTT
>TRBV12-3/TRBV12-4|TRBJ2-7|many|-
CASSSFSYEQYF
TGTGCCAGCAGTTCCTTCAGTTACGAGCAGTACTTC
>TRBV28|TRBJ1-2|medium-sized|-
CASSQDTRDGYTF
TGTGCCAGCAGTCAGGACACTCGGGATGGCTACACCTTC
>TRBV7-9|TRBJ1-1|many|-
CASSLRQLNTEAFF
TGTGCCAGCAGCTTGCGGCAGTTGAACACTGAAGCTTTCTTT
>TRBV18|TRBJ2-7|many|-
CASSPGTPAYEQYF
TGTGCCAGCTCGCCCGGGACTCCCGCATACGAGCAGTACTTC
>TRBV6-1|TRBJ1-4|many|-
CASSLGATNEKLFF
TGTGCCAGCAGTTTAGGGGCTACTAATGAAAAACTGTTTTTT
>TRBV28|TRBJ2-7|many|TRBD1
CASSLAGQGAREQYF
TGTGCCAGCAGTTTAGCTGGACAGGGGGCGCGCGAGCAGTACTTC
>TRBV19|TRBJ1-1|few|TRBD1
CASSITRGHGTEAFF
TGTGCCAGTAGTATTACCAGGGGGCATGGCACTGAAGCTTTCTTT
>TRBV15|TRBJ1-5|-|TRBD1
CATSSGPDRGQPQHF
TGTGCCACCAGCAGCGGCCCGGACAGGGGACAGCCCCAGCATTTT
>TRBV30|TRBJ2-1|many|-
CAWSVRLAGGGEQFF
TGTGCCTGGAGTGTACGGCTAGCAGGAGGCGGGGAGCAGTTCTTC
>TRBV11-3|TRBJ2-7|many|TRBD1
CASSLTQGNSYEQYF
TGTGCCAGCAGCTTAACACAGGGGAATTCCTACGAGCAGTACTTC
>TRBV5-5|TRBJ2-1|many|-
CASSLSPGDEQFF
TGTGCCAGCAGCTTGTCCCCGGGGGATGAGCAGTTCTTC
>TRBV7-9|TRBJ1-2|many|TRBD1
CASTRDRINYGYTF
TGTGCCAGCACCCGGGACAGGATTAACTATGGCTACACCTTC
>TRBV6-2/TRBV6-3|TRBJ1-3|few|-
CASSSNDGNTIYF
TGTGCCAGCAGTTCCAACGACGGAAACACCATATATTTT